The next 31 T cell receptor beta chains were all read from a single sample in a study of blood T cells in healthy people across ages. With a J-beta primer mix and a sample-barcoded 5' primer, a second PCR ran about 7 to 12 cycles. Via MiXCR, TCRdb re-called the 5' RACE reads, giving one row per CDR3 protein. Here the sample spans about 770,000 distinct CDR3 sequences, around 43% being singletons. Material for sequencing was blood. These receptors were obtained from a man aged 55-75 years in good health.

The rearrangement joins TRBV28 to TRBJ2-3; 9 nucleotides match TRBD2. CDR1 and CDR2 from the germline V gene are MDHEN and SYDVKM. This CDR3 spans 15 amino acids. V lost 6 bases, J lost 3 bases, and 7 bases stayed unmatched. CDR3 amino acids: CASSSQRGATDTQYF. Written as DNA, the CDR3 is TGTGCCAGCAGCTCCCAGCGGGGGGCGACAGATACGCAGTATTTT.

The CDR3 coding sequence is TGTGCCAGCAGCTCAAGACTAGCGGGGGAAGAGACCCAGTACTTC. Translated: CASSSRLAGEETQYF. The chain employs TRBV5-4 and TRBJ2-4, with 12 bases aligning to TRBD2. The J call is doubtful: the DNA matches TRBJ2-5 better. Germline-derived CDR1 and CDR2 are SGHNT and YYREEE (reference sequence). The CDR3 contains 15 residues.

Points on this clonotype: A much larger clone differs from this one at a single base, so this may be a read error. V gene TRBV29-1 combines with J gene TRBJ2-3; D not certain. Germline-derived CDR1 and CDR2 are SQVTM and ANQGSEA. CDR3 length: 15 amino acids. V gave up 5 bases and J gave up 1 base, with 16 bases separating them. CDR3 DNA sequence: TGCAGCGTTCAACGCGCAGGAACTGGCACAGATACGCAGTATTTT. Encoded protein: CSVQRAGTGTDTQYF.

This clonotype was observed once. The chain combines TRBV20-1 with TRBJ2-1; no firm D call. The V end lost 6 bases, the J end lost 13 bases, and 16 bases lay between the germline ends. Germline-derived CDR1 and CDR2 are DFQATT and SNEGSKA (reference sequence). CDR3 size: 11 residues. CDR3 residues: CSAPTSETQFF. In DNA, the CDR3 is TGCAGTGCCCCGACCTCAGAGACCCAGTTCTTC.

This clonotype was counted only a few times. This sequence joins TRBV10-3 and TRBJ2-7, with 8 nucleotides matching TRBD1. With V trimmed by 7 bases and J by 0 bases, 5 bases remained unmatched. Per germline, CDR1 ENHRY and CDR2 SYGVKD. The CDR3 consists of 14 residues. The CDR3 DNA sequence: TGTGCCATCAACCAGGGGGCATTCTCCTACGAGCAGTACTTC. Protein: CAINQGAFSYEQYF.

The J gene is TRBJ2-1, the V gene TRBV29-1; 8 bases fit TRBD1. In germline, CDR1 is SQVTM, CDR2 ANQGSEA. The CDR3 totals 15 residues. Unmatched junction bases numbered 7, after V lost 6 bases and J lost 0 bases. The CDR3 DNA sequence: TGCAGCGTCCAGGGGGCCAGTTCCTCCTACAATGAGCAGTTCTTC. The encoded protein is CSVQGASSSYNEQFF.

CDR3: CASSPVGGYTEAFF. The CDR3 DNA follows: TGTGCCAGCAGCCCCGTGGGGGGATACACTGAAGCTTTCTTT. The J gene is TRBJ1-1, the V gene TRBV3-1, with a tentative D call TRBD1 (5 bases). The CDR3 covers 14 residues. The germline gives CDR1 LGHDT, CDR2 YNNKEL (reference sequence). Deletions cut 4 bases from V and 3 bases from J, with 12 bases between.

The chain links TRBV24-1 to TRBJ2-5, with 9 nucleotides matching TRBD1. The CDR3 extends over 14 amino acids. Germline assignment: CDR1 KGHDR and CDR2 SFDVKD. After removal of 4 bases from V and 5 bases from J, the junction contained 4 bases not matched to a gene. CDR3 DNA: TGTGCCACCAGTGACACCGGGACAGGGGAGACCCAGTACTTC. It specifies CATSDTGTGETQYF.

The V and J genes are TRBV6-6 and TRBJ2-3; 11 bases are shared with TRBD2. From germline, CDR1 is MNHNY and CDR2 SVGAGI (reference sequence). There are 16 residues in the CDR3. V shed 5 bases, J shed 4 bases, and the junction held 8 bases outside the gene matches. The CDR3, as DNA: TGTGCCAGCAGTGGTACTAGCGGGGGACCCTCAGATACGCAGTATTTT. It yields the protein CASSGTSGGPSDTQYF.

The rearrangement joins TRBV29-1 to TRBJ1-2; the D gene is possibly TRBD1 (5 bases). The CDR3 contains 11 residues. Germline loops: CDR1 SQVTM, CDR2 ANQGSEA. Deletions cut 6 bases from V and 4 bases from J, with 9 bases between. The CDR3 is CSVGEAYGYTF. The CDR3 nucleotides are TGCAGCGTAGGGGAGGCCTATGGCTACACCTTC.

The J gene is TRBJ2-7, the V gene TRBV4-1, with D possibly being TRBD1 (5 bases). V lost 2 bases to trimming and J lost 4 bases, with 18 bases between them. Germline V gene sequence: CDR1 MGHRA, CDR2 YSYEKL. The CDR3 contains 16 residues. The CDR3 region has the DNA TGCGCCAGCAGCCAACTTAACTCGGCCAGGGCGTACGAGCAGTACTTC. Translating it yields CASSQLNSARAYEQYF.

A few counts support this clonotype. The chain is built from TRBV13 and TRBJ2-4, with TRBD1 identical over 7 bases. From germline, CDR1 is PRHDT and CDR2 FYEKMQ (reference sequence). The CDR3 runs to 14 residues. V trimming: 4 bases; J trimming: 7 bases; junction bases outside the gene matches: 7. The CDR3 spells CASSSNRGVNIQYF. The CDR3, as DNA: TGTGCCAGCAGCTCTAACAGGGGAGTGAACATTCAGTACTTC. The whole variable domain, remainder taken from reference TRBV13 and TRBJ2-4, is AAGVIQSPRHLIKEKRETATLKCYPIPRHDTVYWYQQGPGQDPQFLISFYEKMQSDKGSIPDRFSAQQFSDYHSELNMSSLELGDSALYFCASSSNRGVNIQYFGAGTRLSVL.

This clonotype was seen a few times. The DNA of the CDR3 is TGTGCCAGCGACCGGGACAGGTATAATTCACCCCTCCACTTT. Amino acid sequence: CASDRDRYNSPLHF. The chain links TRBV6-1 to TRBJ1-6, with 8 bases fitting TRBD1. The CDR3 is 14 amino acids. Germline CDR1 and CDR2: MNHNS and SASEGT. V shed 8 bases, J shed 4 bases, and the junction held 4 bases outside the gene matches.

The chain combines TRBV4-1 with TRBJ2-1, with D perhaps TRBD1 or TRBD2 (5 bases each). This CDR3 region has 17 residues. The V end lost 0 bases, the J end lost 7 bases, and 19 bases lay between the germline ends. Germline V gives CDR1 MGHRA, CDR2 YSYEKL. The CDR3 is CASSQDHGAATQNEQFF. The CDR3 DNA sequence: TGCGCCAGCAGCCAAGATCACGGGGCGGCCACCCAGAATGAGCAGTTCTTC.

V gene TRBV6-5 combines with J gene TRBJ1-5, with 7 bases identical to TRBD1. In germline, CDR1 is MNHEY, CDR2 SVGAGI. This CDR3 has 15 amino acids. V trimming: 5 bases; J trimming: 2 bases; junction bases outside the gene matches: 6. CDR3 region: CASSTWTGRNQPQHF. The CDR3, as DNA: TGTGCCAGCAGTACCTGGACAGGCCGCAATCAGCCCCAGCATTTT.

This clonotype was detected a few times. The CDR3 loop reads CSAKRSRGGSYEQYF. As DNA, the CDR3 is TGCAGTGCCAAAAGGTCCCGGGGGGGCAGCTACGAGCAGTACTTC. V gene TRBV20-1 combines with J gene TRBJ2-7; TRBD2 aligns across 8 bases. This CDR3 is built from 15 residues. CDR1 and CDR2 from the germline V gene are DFQATT and SNEGSKA (reference sequence). Trimming took 6 bases from V and 3 from J; bases not matched to a gene: 13.

A word on this clonotype: A single base separates this from a much larger clone, so it may be a read error. The V gene is TRBV5-1, the J gene TRBJ2-7; a weak D match, TRBD1 (6 bases). V dropped 5 bases and J dropped 10 bases, with 19 bases sitting between them. CDR1 is SGHRS, CDR2 YFSETQ, per germline. The CDR3 covers 13 residues. As DNA, the CDR3 is TGCGCCAGCAGTGTACGCAGGGGAGAGGCCCAGTACTTC. Amino acid sequence: CASSVRRGEAQYF. The full variable domain, its missing parts supplied by reference TRBV5-1 and TRBJ2-7, is KAGVTQTPRYLIKTRGQQVTLSCSPISGHRSVSWYQQTPGQGLQFLFEYFSETQRNKGNFPGRFSGRQFSNSRSEMNVSTLELGDSALYLCASSVRRGEAQYFGPGTRLTVT.

This clonotype showed up many times. The V call is TRBV7-9, the J call TRBJ1-5; TRBD1 agrees at 7 bases. After removal of 5 bases from V and 10 bases from J, the junction contained 11 bases not matched to a gene. Germline V lookup: CDR1 SEHNR, CDR2 FQNEAQ (reference sequence). There are 14 residues in the CDR3. The CDR3 coding sequence is TGTGCCAGCAGCCGCGGACAGGACATCCATCCCCAGCATTTT. It codes for CASSRGQDIHPQHF.

The chain employs TRBV7-2 and TRBJ1-2, with D uncertain. Germline assignment: CDR1 SGHTA and CDR2 FQGNSA. This CDR3 contains 14 residues. The V end was cut by 0 bases, the J end by 5 bases, with 10 bases between. CDR3 sequence: CASSLAQNNYGYTF. DNA for the CDR3: TGTGCCAGCAGCTTAGCGCAAAATAATTATGGCTACACCTTC.

This clonotype was seen only a few times. The chain carries TRBV14 and TRBJ2-5; 8 bases fit TRBD2. The CDR3 is made up of 15 amino acids. CDR1 and CDR2 from the germline V gene are SGHDN and FVKESK. The junction had 9 bases not matched to a gene; V was cut back by 4 bases and J by 5 bases. The CDR3 is CASSLGWTSRETQYF. The CDR3 DNA follows: TGTGCCAGCAGCCTTGGGTGGACTAGCCGGGAGACCCAGTACTTC.

This clonotype was recorded a few times. The rearrangement uses TRBV9 and TRBJ2-3; 7 positions match TRBD2. J gave up 2 bases and V 3 bases, and 6 bases lay outside the gene matches. Germline CDR1 reads SGDLS; CDR2 reads YYNGEE. The CDR3 totals 15 residues. Here the CDR3 reads CASSAGTTHTDTQYF. The CDR3 DNA sequence: TGTGCCAGCAGCGCCGGGACTACCCACACAGATACGCAGTATTTT. Together with reference TRBV9 and TRBJ2-3, the CDR3 gives the full variable domain: DSGVTQTPKHLITATGQRVTLRCSPRSGDLSVYWYQQSLDQGLQFLIQYYNGEERAKGNILERFSAQQFPDLHSELNLSSLELGDSALYFCASSAGTTHTDTQYFGPGTRLTVL.

The rearrangement links TRBV14 to TRBJ1-3, with D possibly matching TRBD1 (6 bases). The germline CDR1 and CDR2 sequences are SGHDN and FVKESK. V was shortened by 0 bases and J by 0 bases, with 12 bases between the two germline ends. This CDR3 comprises 17 residues. The CDR3 DNA sequence: TGTGCCAGCAGCCAAGAGGCAGGGGCCTTCTCTGGAAACACCATATATTTT. Amino acid sequence: CASSQEAGAFSGNTIYF.

This clonotype occurred a few times. The rearrangement uses TRBV4-1 and TRBJ2-7, with D perhaps matching TRBD1 (6 bases). The germline V and J ends were trimmed by 0 bases and 7 bases, with 13 bases remaining between them. The germline CDR1 and CDR2 sequences are MGHRA and YSYEKL. The CDR3 totals 14 residues. This CDR3 reads CASSQDPRGDEQYF. CDR3 DNA sequence: TGCGCCAGCAGCCAAGATCCCAGGGGAGATGAGCAGTACTTC.

This clonotype is a singleton in its sample. The junction shows a germline mismatch at one end, possibly a read error. The chain carries TRBV20-1 and TRBJ2-5; 9 bases align to TRBD2. The CDR3 is 14 amino acids. Germline CDR1 DFQATT, CDR2 SNEGSKA (reference sequence). The CDR3 spells CSASTGTSQEAQYF. The CDR3 DNA reads TGCAGTGCTAGCACCGGGACTAGCCAAGAGGCCCAGTACTTC.

The sample holds a few counts of this clonotype. The rearrangement links TRBV6-2 or TRBV6-3 to TRBJ2-1; 7 bases are a match to TRBD1. The CDR3 loop spans 15 amino acids. J lost 0 bases, V lost 6 bases, and 5 bases had no gene match. Germline V gene sequence: CDR1 MNHEY, CDR2 SVGEGT. The CDR3 protein is CASRTGQDSYNEQFF. DNA of the CDR3: TGTGCCAGCAGGACCGGACAGGACTCCTACAATGAGCAGTTCTTC.

V usage is TRBV14 and J usage is TRBJ1-1; no reliable D call. V lost 0 bases and J lost 1, with 9 bases in between. This CDR3 is 15 amino acids long. Germline CDR1 and CDR2: SGHDN and FVKESK. The CDR3 spells CASSQEGKGNTEAFF. CDR3 coding DNA: TGTGCCAGCAGCCAAGAAGGCAAGGGGAACACTGAAGCTTTCTTT.

The rearrangement links TRBV20-1 to TRBJ2-3, with 11 bases aligning to TRBD2. The junction had 4 bases not matched to a gene; V was cut back by 1 base and J by 4 bases. Germline V gives CDR1 DFQATT, CDR2 SNEGSKA (reference sequence). There are 15 residues in the CDR3. CDR3 nucleotides: TGCAGTGCTAGAGTGTCGACTAGCGGGGCAGATACGCAGTATTTT. This sequence encodes CSARVSTSGADTQYF.

This clonotype was counted between two and nine times. The V call is TRBV20-1, the J call TRBJ2-3; a weak D match, TRBD1 (5 bases). Per germline, CDR1 DFQATT and CDR2 SNEGSKA (reference sequence). The CDR3 runs 15 residues. The V gene lost 1 base and the J gene lost 0 bases, with 11 bases spanning the gap. This chain's CDR3 is CSARVAGMSTDTQYF. The CDR3 DNA reads TGCAGTGCTAGAGTGGCAGGGATGAGCACAGATACGCAGTATTTT.

V and J are TRBV2 and TRBJ2-3; 15 bases map to TRBD2. Unmatched junction bases numbered 3, after V lost 3 bases and J lost 2 bases. The CDR3 covers 17 residues. CDR1 and CDR2 (germline): SNHLY, FYNNEI. CDR3 region: CASSDGTSGGLTDTQYF. CDR3 DNA: TGTGCCAGCAGTGACGGGACTAGCGGGGGGCTCACAGATACGCAGTATTTT.

The V gene is TRBV29-1, the J gene TRBJ2-3, with D perhaps TRBD1 (6 bases). Trimming took off 4 bases at V and 4 bases at J, with 9 bases between the two ends. CDR1 is SQVTM, CDR2 ANQGSEA, per germline. There are 12 residues in the CDR3. The CDR3 DNA is TGCAGCGTTGGTGAGGGGGCAGATACGCAGTATTTT. It is translated as CSVGEGADTQYF.

For this clonotype: A read error may account for a junction end that differs from germline. The chain is built from TRBV28 and TRBJ2-5, with TRBD2 as a possible D gene (7 bases). Germline-derived CDR1 and CDR2 are MDHEN and SYDVKM. This CDR3 contains 14 residues. DNA of the CDR3: TGTGCCAGCAGTTGGGGGGGCTACCAAGAGACCCGGTACTTC. Protein: CASSWGGYQETRYF.